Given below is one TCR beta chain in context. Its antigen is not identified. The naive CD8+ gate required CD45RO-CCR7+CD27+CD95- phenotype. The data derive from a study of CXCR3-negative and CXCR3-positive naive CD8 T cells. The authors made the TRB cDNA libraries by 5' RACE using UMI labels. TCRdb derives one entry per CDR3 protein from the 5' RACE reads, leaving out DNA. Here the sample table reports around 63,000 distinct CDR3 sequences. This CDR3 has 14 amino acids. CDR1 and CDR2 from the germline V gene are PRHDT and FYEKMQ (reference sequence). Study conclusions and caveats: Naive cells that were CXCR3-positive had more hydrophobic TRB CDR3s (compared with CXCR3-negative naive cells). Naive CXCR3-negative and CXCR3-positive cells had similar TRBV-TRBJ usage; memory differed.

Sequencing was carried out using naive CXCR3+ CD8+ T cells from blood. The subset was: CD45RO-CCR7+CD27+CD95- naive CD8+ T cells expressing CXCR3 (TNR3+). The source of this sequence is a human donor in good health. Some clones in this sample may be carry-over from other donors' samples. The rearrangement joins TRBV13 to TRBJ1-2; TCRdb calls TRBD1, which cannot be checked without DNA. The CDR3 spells CASSTPTGNYGYTF.